One and the same sample provided the 6 T cell receptor beta chains below, sequenced in a study of cytomegalovirus exposure and HLA in healthy donors. It was with 60 Vbeta and 13 Jbeta primers that the PCR ran. Here immunoSEQ multiplex PCR was the method, and the copy in TCRdb shows in-frame clones only, minus some. This sample yields around 200,000 clones, of which approximately 80% are seen a single time; around 1.2% belongs to the top ten. Material for sequencing was PBMCs. These receptors originate from a girl aged 2 to 9 in good health and CMV-seropositive.

This clone appeared once. This CDR3 reads CASSLTDRGSAEAFF. The CDR3 DNA is TGTGCCAGTAGTCTAACTGACAGGGGAAGTGCTGAAGCTTTCTTT. The V call is TRBV19, the J call TRBJ1-1; 8 bases line up with TRBD1. Unmatched junction bases numbered 11, after V lost 5 bases and J lost 6 bases. The CDR3 runs 15 residues. Germline lookup yields CDR1 LNHDA and CDR2 SQIVND (reference sequence).

The chain recombines TRBV19 with TRBJ1-1; D may be TRBD1 (5 bases). The germline gives CDR1 LNHDA, CDR2 SQIVND (reference sequence). Trimming took off 6 bases at V and 5 bases at J, with 13 bases between the two ends. The CDR3 covers 13 residues. The CDR3 coding sequence is TGTGCCAGTAGGAGACAGACGTGGACTGAAGCTTTCTTT. This codes for CASRRQTWTEAFF.

V gene TRBV4-2 combines with J gene TRBJ2-3, with TRBD1 identical over 7 bases. The ends lost 0 bases at V and 3 bases at J; junction bases unmatched: 6. CDR1 is LGHNA and CDR2 is YNFKEQ in the germline V gene. This CDR3 is 16 amino acids long. The chain's CDR3 is CASSQDPNRGTDTQYF. CDR3 coding DNA: TGTGCCAGCAGCCAAGATCCGAACAGGGGAACAGATACGCAGTATTTT.

The V gene is TRBV18, the J gene TRBJ2-7; weak D call: TRBD2 (6 bases). CDR3 length equals 16 residues. Germline lookup yields CDR1 KGHSH and CDR2 LQKENI. Trimming took 3 bases from V and 0 from J, leaving 15 bases between them. The DNA of the CDR3 is TGTGCCAGCTCACCCCGGGGAGGTACAACCTCCTACGAGCAGTACTTC. It codes for CASSPRGGTTSYEQYF.

The chain carries TRBV5-1 and TRBJ2-1, with unresolved D. From germline, CDR1 is SGHRS and CDR2 YFSETQ. Trimming pared 0 bases from V and 1 base from J, leaving 8 bases between. The CDR3 sequence is 15 residues long. The chain's CDR3 is CASSLGGGSYNEQFF. CDR3 in DNA: TGCGCCAGCAGCTTGGGCGGCGGTTCCTACAATGAGCAGTTCTTC.

The genes are TRBV19 and TRBJ1-4; a weak D match, TRBD1 (6 bases). Germline-derived CDR1 and CDR2 are LNHDA and SQIVND (reference sequence). This CDR3 has 16 amino acids. Trimming pared 3 bases from V and 5 bases from J, leaving 16 bases between. In nucleotides, the CDR3 is TGTGCCAGTAGTATGGGCCGGGAGGGGGAGAATGAAAAACTGTTTTTT. Translating it yields CASSMGREGENEKLFF.